This T cell receptor beta chain derives from a study of blood T cell repertoires in COVID-19. Study-wide background: The samples span acute and convalescent COVID-19 from the United States, Italy and Spain. PBMCs, B-cell-depleted T cells, or T cells provided the cDNA or gDNA that made up the material.

Seattle enrolled patients during active infection and tracked them longitudinally. V dropped 2 bases and J dropped 8; count of bases not matched to a gene: 11. Germline V CDR1 and CDR2: SGHRS, YFSETQ. The CDR3 covers 16 residues. The authors' processing: Nucleated cell number was recorded as an estimate derived from reference gene primer amplification. Clones were sequenced by immunoSEQ multiplex PCR, and TCRdb holds only the in-frame ones, with some missing. V and J calls plus clone size are reproduced from that table; the DNA served to infer D and trimming. Among roughly 380,000 clones, around 91% were seen once, and the ten largest hold 1.5% to 1.9%.

This TCR was sampled from a woman aged 40 to 50 with COVID-19, enrolled during active disease. The chain combines TRBV5-1 with TRBJ2-1; 9 positions match TRBD1. Sequences were obtained from peripheral blood. Here the CDR3 reads CASSLTGGSVRDEQFF. In DNA, the CDR3 is TGCGCCAGCAGCTTAACAGGGGGCTCGGTTAGGGATGAGCAGTTCTTC.